This T cell receptor beta chain was identified in a study of CD8 T cells in ankylosing spondylitis. Study outcomes and limitations: Past studies reported some motif variants in reactive arthritis synovial fluid and blood. Disease-associated clones were CD8+ and fairly uncommon in peripheral blood. In ankylosing spondylitis blood, a motif of roughly eight highly homologous TCR beta variants appeared characteristic. Researchers reportedly found disease-linked clones significantly enriched in matched ankylosing spondylitis synovial fluid.

TCRdb fed the 5' RACE reads into MiXCR, producing one record per CDR3 protein. The data show hundreds of thousands of distinct CDR3 sequences, about 19% seen once. This clonotype has a count of ten or more. Its antigen is as yet unknown. The TCR originated in a male donor with ankylosing spondylitis or in good health (not recorded which). The sequenced sample consisted of blood, either unsorted or a sorted T cell fraction (not recorded which).

CDR3 in amino acids: CSVEGQGGGYGYTF. CDR3 sequence (DNA): TGCAGCGTCGAGGGACAGGGGGGTGGCTATGGCTACACCTTC. The chain is built from TRBV29-1 and TRBJ1-2; TRBD1 agrees at 11 bases. The CDR3 loop spans 14 amino acids. The ends lost 6 bases at V and 4 bases at J; junction bases unmatched: 7. Per germline, CDR1 SQVTM and CDR2 ANQGSEA.